This record covers a single TCR beta chain. Antigen unknown. This sample was included in a study of beta chain features in type 1 diabetes. V lost 4 bases, J lost 1 base, and 19 bases lay in between. There are 17 residues in the CDR3. Per the germline V gene, CDR1 is SGHDN and CDR2 is FVKESK. Study observations and caveats: TCRB CDR3 length was moderately but significantly reduced in all four CD4+ subsets of Type 1 diabetes patients.

Of the isolated RNA, all was reverse transcribed, and so the sequenced material was expressed TCRB transcripts. Data came from immunoSEQ multiplex PCR; TCRdb stores just in-frame clones and leaves some out. The sample lists some 200,000 clones, roughly 16% occurring once. Specimen: naive CD4+ T cells from blood. The clonotype was recovered from a man aged 25 to 40 with type 1 diabetes. The chain links TRBV14 to TRBJ1-1; tentatively, D is TRBD1 (6 bases). The CDR3 here is CASSPKIHRAGNTEAFF. CDR3 coding DNA: TGTGCCAGCAGCCCGAAGATACACAGGGCGGGGAACACTGAAGCTTTCTTT.